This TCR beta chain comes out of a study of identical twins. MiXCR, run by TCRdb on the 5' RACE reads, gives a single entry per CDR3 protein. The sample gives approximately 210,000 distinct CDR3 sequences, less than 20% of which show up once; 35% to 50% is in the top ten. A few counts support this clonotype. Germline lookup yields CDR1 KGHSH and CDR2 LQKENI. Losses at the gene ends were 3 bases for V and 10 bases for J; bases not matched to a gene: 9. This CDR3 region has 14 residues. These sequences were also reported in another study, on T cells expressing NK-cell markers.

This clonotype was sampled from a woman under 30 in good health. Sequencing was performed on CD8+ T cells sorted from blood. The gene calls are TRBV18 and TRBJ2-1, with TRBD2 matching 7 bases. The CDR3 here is CASSPVIAGWEQFF. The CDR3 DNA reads TGTGCCAGCTCACCCGTTATAGCGGGTTGGGAGCAGTTCTTC. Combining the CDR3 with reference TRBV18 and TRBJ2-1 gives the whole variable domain NAGVMQNPRHLVRRRGQEARLRCSPMKGHSHVYWYRQLPEEGLKFMVYLQKENIIDESGMPKERFSAEFPKEGPSILRIQQVVRGDSAAYFCASSPVIAGWEQFFGPGTRLTVL.